This entry is about one TCR beta chain. Its matching antigen is unknown. The data belong to a study of T cell responses to AZD1222 COVID-19 vaccine. TCRdb's table, derived via immunoSEQ multiplex PCR, lists solely in-frame clones and lacks some. The sample has approximately 130,000 clones, roughly 92% seen once; the top ten hold about 1.1%. Findings and limits, study-wide: White British ancestry dominated among donors, who included more females, and clonal diversity was possibly underestimated. CD4 TCRs linked to vaccination spanned spike, dominating at 160-218 and 743-854. Once two AZD1222 doses were given, Spike-specific TCR breadth and depth went up.

The V gene's germline CDR1 is GTSNPN and CDR2 SVGIG (reference sequence). The V gene lost 0 bases and the J gene lost 0 bases, with 5 bases spanning the gap. CDR3 size: 13 residues. The sequencing here drew on peripheral blood, taken 28 days after the second AZD1222 dose. The chain carries TRBV30 and TRBJ1-1; D not resolved. The clonotype comes from an adult who received the AZD1222 COVID-19 vaccine. CDR3 residues: CAWSVMVNTEAFF. In DNA, the CDR3 is TGTGCCTGGAGTGTAATGGTGAACACTGAAGCTTTCTTT.